This record concerns one T cell receptor (beta chain) sequence. This entry belongs to a study of long-term antiretroviral therapy in people with HIV. Study-level background: The earliest samples came from an era when ART typically awaited falling CD4 counts.

They ran version v3.0 of the immunoSEQ assay at survey level. Clones were sequenced by immunoSEQ multiplex PCR, and TCRdb holds only the in-frame ones, with some missing. Among approximately 47,000 clones listed, under 90% were seen once. The CDR3 has 15 amino acids. Germline-derived CDR1 and CDR2 are SNHLY and FYNNEI. Unmatched junction bases numbered 4, after V lost 4 bases and J lost 3 bases. The V call is TRBV2, the J call TRBJ1-5, with 9 positions matching TRBD1. The source of this sequence is a woman aged 18-29 years with HIV. The sequencing here drew on unsorted PBMCs, taken 0.8 years after starting antiretroviral therapy. The CDR3 region has the DNA TGTGCCAGCAGTGGCGGGACAGGGAACAATCAGCCCCAGCATTTT. This translates into CASSGGTGNNQPQHF.